The 9 T cell receptor beta chains below were found in one sample sequenced in a study of T-cell reconstitution after alpha-beta-depleted transplantation in children. Unique molecular identifiers were used to barcode this TCRbeta library. TCRdb redid the calling of the PCR reads with MiXCR, one entry per CDR3 protein. The sample carries some 500,000 distinct CDR3 sequences, around 18% recorded once. Sequenced material: PBMCs from the stem cell graft donor, taken from the stem cell graft. The receptor source for this set is a human donor who donated a stem cell graft to a child with acute lymphoblastic leukemia.

This clonotype came up a few times. This chain links TRBV5-5 with TRBJ1-1; D unresolved. Germline CDR1 and CDR2: SGHKS and YYEKEE (reference sequence). This CDR3 is built from 12 residues. The V and J ends lost 2 bases and 11 bases respectively, with 13 bases between them. This CDR3 is CASSFTESGAFF. The CDR3 DNA follows: TGTGCCAGCAGCTTTACAGAGTCTGGGGCTTTCTTT.

The chain is built from TRBV6-1 and TRBJ2-1; D is perhaps TRBD2 (6 bases). The germline V gene encodes CDR1 MNHNS and CDR2 SASEGT. Trimming removed 6 bases from V and 6 bases from J, with 18 bases in between. The CDR3 is made up of 15 amino acids. The CDR3 here is CASRSRLVVGNEQFF. CDR3 nucleotides: TGTGCCAGCAGGTCCAGACTAGTTGTAGGCAATGAGCAGTTCTTC.

Only a few counts were recorded for this clonotype. This rearrangement joins TRBV6-5 to TRBJ1-2; D uncertain. This CDR3 is built from 15 residues. V lost 0 bases to trimming and J lost 4 bases, with 12 bases between them. Per germline, CDR1 MNHEY and CDR2 SVGAGI. CDR3 protein: CASSYSNFLLYGYTF. Written as DNA, the CDR3 is TGTGCCAGCAGTTACTCGAATTTTCTTCTCTATGGCTACACCTTC.

The chain carries TRBV7-9 and TRBJ2-1, with TRBD2 matching 10 bases. Trimming removed 5 bases from V and 2 bases from J; junction bases left unmatched: 6. Germline loops: CDR1 SEHNR, CDR2 FQNEAQ (reference sequence). The CDR3 contains 16 residues. The CDR3 nucleotides read TGTGCCAGCAGCGGAGAGACTAGCGGGCCCTACAATGAGCAGTTCTTC. Encoded protein: CASSGETSGPYNEQFF.

In its sample, this clonotype was seen a few times. The rearrangement joins TRBV12-3 or TRBV12-4 to TRBJ2-1; 8 bases match TRBD2. J lost 0 bases, V lost 7 bases, and 5 bases had no gene match. The CDR3 loop spans 15 amino acids. In nucleotides, the CDR3 is TGTGCCAGCACCCGTAGCGGGATCTCCTACAATGAGCAGTTCTTC. Translated: CASTRSGISYNEQFF.

The rearrangement joins TRBV6-1 to TRBJ2-3, with D possibly matching TRBD1 (7 bases). CDR3 length: 14 residues. Germline V CDR1 and CDR2: MNHNS, SASEGT. The ends were cut back, 4 bases at V and 4 bases at J, with 12 bases in the middle. The chain's CDR3 is CASSGRGEADTQYF. CDR3 DNA: TGTGCCAGCAGTGGCAGGGGGGAGGCAGATACGCAGTATTTT.

This clonotype was counted between two and nine times. This chain uses TRBV13 with TRBJ2-1; D uncertain. The CDR3 length is 11 residues. Trimming removed 3 bases at V and 15 bases at J, with 12 bases between. CDR1 is PRHDT and CDR2 is FYEKMQ in the germline V gene (reference sequence). The CDR3 here is CASSFEAIRFF. The CDR3 region has the DNA TGTGCCAGCAGCTTTGAAGCGATTAGGTTCTTC. The variable domain in full, completed from reference TRBV13 and TRBJ2-1, reads AAGVIQSPRHLIKEKRETATLKCYPIPRHDTVYWYQQGPGQDPQFLISFYEKMQSDKGSIPDRFSAQQFSDYHSELNMSSLELGDSALYFCASSFEAIRFFGPGTRLTVL.

CDR3 bases: TGTGCCAGCAGCGAGGGACTAGCGGGCTGGTACGAGCAGTACTTC. Its translation is CASSEGLAGWYEQYF. The J gene is TRBJ2-7, the V gene TRBV9, with TRBD2 matching over 12 bases. With V trimmed by 3 bases and J by 4 bases, 5 bases remained unmatched. The CDR3 contains 15 residues. CDR1 and CDR2 (germline): SGDLS, YYNGEE.

This clonotype was detected a few times. This chain links TRBV21-1 with TRBJ2-1. TRBV21-1 is a known pseudogene. The CDR3 length is 10 residues. The CDR3 coding sequence is TGTGCCACGTTAGAAAATGAGCAGTTCTTC. Encoded protein: CATLENEQFF.